Listed here are 24 T cell receptor beta chains from one sample, sequenced in a study of CXCR3-negative and CXCR3-positive naive CD8 T cells. What these receptors recognize is not known. The libraries of TRB cDNA were constructed through 5' RACE using UMI labels. TCRdb reprocessed the 5' RACE reads and stores each CDR3 protein as one record, lacking DNA. The sample totals 150,000 to 160,000 distinct CDR3 sequences. General observations from the study: CXCR3-positive naive cells had more hydrophobic TRB CDR3s than CXCR3-negative naive cells.

The source material was naive CXCR3+ CD8+ T cells from blood. The subset was: CD45RO-CCR7+CD27+CD95- naive CD8+ T cells expressing CXCR3 (TNR3+). These receptors were collected from a human donor in good health. Some clones in this sample may be carry-over from other donors' samples.

CDR3 residues: CASSLSATKLTDTQYF. The chain recombines TRBV7-8 with TRBJ2-3. The CDR3 loop spans 16 amino acids. CDR1 is SGHVS and CDR2 is FQNEAQ in the germline V gene. Full variable domain (rest looked up from reference TRBV7-8 and TRBJ2-3): GAGVSQSPRYKVAKRGQDVALRCDPISGHVSLFWYQQALGQGPEFLTYFQNEAQLDKSGLPSDRFFAERPEGSVSTLKIQRTQQEDSAVYLCASSLSATKLTDTQYFGPGTRLTVL.

This chain uses TRBV7-5 with TRBJ2-3; TCRdb picks TRBD1, but there is no DNA to check that call. TRBV7-5 is classified as a pseudogene. The CDR3 length is 18 residues. The CDR3 loop is CISVPEAGLGGRTDTQYF.

V usage is TRBV29-1 and J usage is TRBJ2-7; TCRdb designates TRBD2, a call that cannot be tested without DNA. The germline V gene encodes CDR1 SQVTM and CDR2 ANQGSEA. This CDR3 contains 13 residues. The CDR3: CSIISGRNYEQYF.

V usage is TRBV7-6 and J usage is TRBJ2-7; TCRdb returns TRBD2, unconfirmable since there is no DNA. This CDR3 has 15 residues. The germline V gene encodes CDR1 SGHVS and CDR2 FNYEAQ. The CDR3 reads CANSLAGGGTYEQYF. The full variable domain, completed using reference TRBV7-6 and TRBJ2-7, is GAGVSQSPRYKVTKRGQDVALRCDPISGHVSLYWYRQALGQGPEFLTYFNYEAQQDKSGLPNDRFSAERPEGSISTLTIQRTEQRDSAMYRCANSLAGGGTYEQYFGPGTRLTVT.

This rearrangement joins TRBV10-3 to TRBJ2-7. The V gene's germline CDR1 is ENHRY and CDR2 SYGVKD. The CDR3 has 17 amino acids. CDR3 sequence reads: CAISESLRIQKAYEQYF.

The rearrangement uses TRBV12-3 or TRBV12-4 and TRBJ2-1; absent DNA, TCRdb's TRBD2 call cannot be checked. The CDR3 is made up of 16 amino acids. The CDR3 reads CASSLEGPGLYNEQFF.

This chain uses TRBV7-9 with TRBJ2-2; absent DNA, TCRdb's TRBD2 call cannot be checked. CDR1 SEHNR and CDR2 FQNEAQ come from the germline V gene (reference sequence). The CDR3 has 17 amino acids. This chain's CDR3 is CASSFSVGPRRTGELFF.

This sequence joins TRBV28 and TRBJ1-4. Germline-derived CDR1 and CDR2 are MDHEN and SYDVKM. The CDR3 extends over 14 amino acids. The CDR3 reads CASRPHVSNEKLFF.

The chain has TRBV2 and TRBJ2-5; TCRdb outputs TRBD2, but without DNA this stays unchecked. This CDR3 is 13 amino acids long. Germline V lookup: CDR1 SNHLY, CDR2 FYNNEI. The CDR3 reads CASRGDLQETQYF.

The genes are TRBV28 and TRBJ2-7; as DNA is missing, the TRBD2 call by TCRdb cannot be tested. The length of the CDR3 is 14 residues. The germline gives CDR1 MDHEN, CDR2 SYDVKM. The CDR3 sequence: CASSLAGSLYEQYF.

This chain connects TRBV29-1 to TRBJ2-7. The CDR3 is made up of 13 amino acids. The germline V gene encodes CDR1 SQVTM and CDR2 ANQGSEA. CDR3 amino acids: CSVVRTTSYEQYF.

The V and J genes are TRBV7-9 and TRBJ1-2. The CDR3 totals 13 residues. Per the germline V gene, CDR1 is SEHNR and CDR2 is FQNEAQ (reference sequence). The CDR3 region is CASSLAGNYGYTF.

The chain combines TRBV4-2 with TRBJ2-1. The germline gives CDR1 LGHNA, CDR2 YNFKEQ. This CDR3 contains 15 residues. CDR3 residues: CASSQSVQDRGEQFF.

This chain uses TRBV7-8 with TRBJ2-1; absent DNA, TCRdb's TRBD1 call cannot be checked. Germline V CDR1 and CDR2: SGHVS, FQNEAQ. The length of the CDR3 is 13 residues. The CDR3: CTSSLAGGGEQFF.

The CDR3 reads CSATTRLANSSYNEQFF. This chain connects TRBV20-1 to TRBJ2-1; TCRdb returns TRBD2, unconfirmable since there is no DNA. CDR1 is DFQATT, CDR2 SNEGSKA, per germline (reference sequence). CDR3 length: 17 amino acids.

The chain carries TRBV29-1 and TRBJ2-1; lacking DNA, the TRBD2 call made by TCRdb goes unchecked. Per the germline V gene, CDR1 is SQVTM and CDR2 is ANQGSEA. This CDR3 is built from 16 residues. CDR3: CSVPERLAATYNEQFF.

This chain links TRBV25-1 with TRBJ2-5; the D call of TRBD1 rests on TCRdb alone, since no DNA is present to check it. The germline gives CDR1 MGHDK, CDR2 SYGVNS. The CDR3 has 15 residues. CDR3 protein: CASSDPGQWGETQYF. Full variable domain (remainder filled in from reference TRBV25-1 and TRBJ2-5): EADIYQTPRYLVIGTGKKITLECSQTMGHDKMYWYQQDPGMELHLIHYSYGVNSTEKGDLSSESTVSRIRTEHFPLTLESARPSHTSQYLCASSDPGQWGETQYFGPGTRLLVL.

CDR3 sequence: CASSLMLPADTQYF. This chain links TRBV27 with TRBJ2-3. Germline V CDR1 and CDR2: MNHEY, SMNVEV (reference sequence). This CDR3 region has 14 residues.

This chain uses TRBV28 with TRBJ1-5; TCRdb lists TRBD1, though no DNA is available to test this call. CDR3 length: 16 residues. CDR1 MDHEN and CDR2 SYDVKM come from the germline V gene. CDR3 sequence reads: CASSSPLVRADQPQHF.

The V and J genes are TRBV20-1 and TRBJ2-5; TCRdb reports TRBD1, a call that lacks DNA to check it against. CDR3 size: 14 residues. CDR1 is DFQATT, CDR2 SNEGSKA, per germline (reference sequence). CDR3 region: CSARTGTHQETQYF.

V is TRBV7-2 and J is TRBJ2-1. Germline CDR1 and CDR2: SGHTA and FQGNSA. The CDR3 loop spans 13 amino acids. CDR3 in amino acids: CASSFRSYNEQFF. Combining the CDR3 with reference TRBV7-2 and TRBJ2-1 gives the whole variable domain GAGVSQSPSNKVTEKGKDVELRCDPISGHTALYWYRQSLGQGLEFLIYFQGNSAPDKSGLPSDRFSAERTGGSVSTLTIQRTQQEDSAVYLCASSFRSYNEQFFGPGTRLTVL.

The rearrangement joins TRBV4-1 to TRBJ2-7. The CDR3 covers 14 residues. Germline loops: CDR1 MGHRA, CDR2 YSYEKL. CDR3 region: CASSQERFSYEQYF.

This chain joins TRBV5-1 and TRBJ2-7; TCRdb gives TRBD1 as the D gene, but with no DNA this cannot be confirmed. Germline-derived CDR1 and CDR2 are SGHRS and YFSETQ. The CDR3 consists of 15 residues. CDR3: CASSLGLGGTYEQYF.

The chain links TRBV5-1 to TRBJ2-1. The CDR3 runs 13 residues. Looked up from germline, CDR1 is SGHRS and CDR2 is YFSETQ. The CDR3: CASSLDSAVEQFF.